These 27 T cell receptor beta chains were sequenced from one sample in a study of shared clonotypes between healthy human individuals. Libraries were prepared by immunoSEQ multiplex PCR; TCRdb keeps only in-frame clonotypes and omits some of them. The table shows roughly 500,000 clones, with 81% occurring only once. The specimen sequenced was PBMCs. The receptors here all came from a woman aged 40 to 50 in good health. Some clones in this sample may be carry-over from other donors' samples.

V usage is TRBV28 and J usage is TRBJ1-4; 8 nucleotides match TRBD1. The CDR3 is 15 residues long. Germline V gene sequence: CDR1 MDHEN, CDR2 SYDVKM. With V trimmed by 5 bases and J by 7 bases, 9 bases remained unmatched. The CDR3 bases are TGTGCCAGCAGTCATCCGGGACAGGACGGTGAAAAACTGTTTTTT. Translation gives CASSHPGQDGEKLFF.

The chain is built from TRBV28 and TRBJ1-5; tentatively, D is TRBD1 (6 bases). Germline V gene lookup returns CDR1 MDHEN and CDR2 SYDVKM. V lost 9 bases and J lost 4, with 19 bases in between. The CDR3 is 15 residues long. This chain's CDR3 is CASWRGGPPNQPQHF. In DNA form, the CDR3 reads TGTGCCAGTTGGAGGGGGGGGCCTCCTAATCAGCCCCAGCATTTT.

This clone showed up just once. The rearrangement joins TRBV25-1 to TRBJ2-1; the match to TRBD2 covers 7 bases. Germline CDR1 reads MGHDK; CDR2 reads SYGVNS. The CDR3 is 14 amino acids. V was clipped by 7 bases and J by 5 bases; unmatched bases: 8. The CDR3 spells CASKGAGSHNEQFF. DNA for the CDR3: TGTGCCAGCAAGGGAGCGGGATCCCACAATGAGCAGTTCTTC.

This clone was seen many times. The sample has other DNA sequences that encode this CDR3 too. The V call is TRBV6-1, the J call TRBJ2-7; D gene uncertain. Germline V CDR1 and CDR2: MNHNS, SASEGT. This CDR3 comprises 13 residues. V was cut by 2 bases and J by 2 bases, with 7 bases left in between. This CDR3 reads CASSEWQTYEQYF. CDR3 nucleotide sequence: TGTGCCAGCAGTGAATGGCAGACCTACGAGCAGTACTTC.

This clone has a handful of counts. This likely reflects a read error, since a far larger clone is one base away. The rearrangement links TRBV4-3 to TRBJ2-3, with D maybe TRBD2 (6 bases). V shed 1 base and J shed 4 bases, with 12 bases lying between them. This CDR3 has 15 amino acids. CDR1 LGHNA and CDR2 YSLEER come from the germline V gene. The CDR3 is CASSQAGVPADTQYF. CDR3 coding DNA: TGCGCCAGCAGCCAAGCGGGAGTGCCGGCAGATACGCAGTATTTT.

In regard to this clone: A read error is the likely source, as a far larger clone sits one nucleotide away. The chain joins TRBV11-2 to TRBJ2-1; D possibly corresponds to TRBD2 (5 bases). This CDR3 region has 13 residues. Germline V gene lookup returns CDR1 SGHAT and CDR2 FQNNGV. V was shortened by 4 bases and J by 15 bases, with 19 bases between the two germline ends. CDR3 sequence reads: CASSSNPMGGRFF. The CDR3 nucleotides are TGTGCCAGCAGCTCCAACCCAATGGGCGGGCGGTTCTTC.

The rearrangement links TRBV6-1 to TRBJ2-7; a weak D match, TRBD1 (6 bases). V was clipped by 7 bases and J by 4 bases, with 17 bases between them. The CDR3 runs to 14 residues. Germline V gene lookup returns CDR1 MNHNS and CDR2 SASEGT. CDR3 residues: CASIGAGVTYEQYF. The CDR3 nucleotides are TGTGCCAGCATAGGGGCAGGGGTAACGTACGAGCAGTACTTC.

The chain uses TRBV18 and TRBJ1-1; D unclear. Germline CDR1 and CDR2: KGHSH and LQKENI. Trimming cost V 3 bases and J 1 base, with 12 bases left between them. The CDR3 totals 15 residues. The CDR3: CASSPSWQENTEAFF. For the CDR3, the DNA is TGTGCCAGCTCACCCTCCTGGCAGGAGAACACTGAAGCTTTCTTT. The whole variable domain, remainder taken from reference TRBV18 and TRBJ1-1, is NAGVMQNPRHLVRRRGQEARLRCSPMKGHSHVYWYRQLPEEGLKFMVYLQKENIIDESGMPKERFSAEFPKEGPSILRIQQVVRGDSAAYFCASSPSWQENTEAFFGQGTRLTVV.

With respect to this clone: A single base separates this from a much larger clone, so it may be a read error. The same CDR3 is also encoded by other DNA sequences in this sample. The V and J genes are TRBV5-1 and TRBJ2-5; D not certain. The CDR3 covers 16 residues. Germline CDR1 reads SGHRS; CDR2 reads YFSETQ. The DNA of the CDR3 is TGCGCCAGCAGCTTGGCCCGGGCCCCACCCCAAGAGACACAGTACTTC. This sequence encodes CASSLARAPPQETQYF.

This clone was counted once. A far larger clone lies a single base away; this is likely a read error. Additional DNA sequences in this sample encode the identical CDR3. The rearrangement joins TRBV6-5 to TRBJ1-5; 7 bases match TRBD1. The CDR3 spans 14 residues. Germline CDR1 and CDR2: MNHEY and SVGAGI. Here the CDR3 reads CASSDRASNQPQHF. In DNA form, the CDR3 reads TGTGCCAGCAGCGACAGGGCTTCCAATCAGCCCCAGCACTTT.

The chain carries TRBV28 and TRBJ2-1, with D possibly TRBD1 on 6 matching bases. The V end was cut by 5 bases, the J end by 7 bases, with 15 bases between. Germline V gives CDR1 MDHEN, CDR2 SYDVKM. The CDR3 has 14 residues. The CDR3 nucleotides are TGTGCCAGCAGTGGGACACCCCTTCGGAATGAGCAGTTCTTC. Amino acids: CASSGTPLRNEQFF.

The chain recombines TRBV7-3 with TRBJ2-1; 9 nucleotides match TRBD2. Germline V gene lookup returns CDR1 SGHTA and CDR2 FQGTGA. This CDR3 has 19 residues. The V and J ends lost 3 bases and 7 bases, in that order; junction bases with no gene match: 19. The DNA for the CDR3 is TGTGCCAGCAGCTTGGGGACTAGCATAAACGGGTTAGGATTTAATGAGCAGTTCTTC. As protein: CASSLGTSINGLGFNEQFF.

Only a few counts were recorded for this clone. Other DNA sequences in this sample translate to the same CDR3. The CDR3 loop is CASSSPSVSEYEQYF. The CDR3 nucleotides read TGTGCCAGCAGTTCCCCTTCGGTTAGCGAGTACGAGCAGTACTTC. V and J are TRBV28 and TRBJ2-5; D might be TRBD2 (5 bases). The end of the DNA fits TRBJ2-7 better, so the J call may be wrong. In germline, CDR1 is MDHEN, CDR2 SYDVKM. This CDR3 contains 15 residues.

This clone was seen just once. The rearrangement joins TRBV18 to TRBJ2-1; 7 bases align to TRBD2. Losses at the gene ends were 3 bases for V and 10 bases for J; bases not matched to a gene: 12. CDR1 KGHSH and CDR2 LQKENI come from the germline V gene. The CDR3 has 15 amino acids. The CDR3 is CASSPTGGTPKEQFF. In DNA form, the CDR3 reads TGTGCCAGCTCACCGACGGGAGGAACCCCCAAAGAGCAGTTCTTC.

The chain links TRBV10-1 to TRBJ2-6, with D unclear. The V and J ends lost 6 bases and 0 bases respectively, with 6 bases between them. Germline V CDR1 and CDR2: WNHNN, SYGVQD (reference sequence). The CDR3 sequence is 14 residues long. CDR3: CASSANSGANVLTF. The CDR3 bases are TGCGCCAGCAGCGCTAACTCTGGGGCCAACGTCCTGACTTTC.

The chain is built from TRBV11-1 and TRBJ2-5; 12 bases agree with TRBD2. V was clipped by 2 bases and J by 4 bases; unmatched bases: 2. Germline assignment: CDR1 SGHAT and CDR2 FQDESV (reference sequence). The CDR3 consists of 15 residues. Written as DNA, the CDR3 is TGTGCCAGCAGCTTACCGGGACTAGCGGGAGAGACCCAGTACTTC. Its translation is CASSLPGLAGETQYF. The full variable domain, in which reference TRBV11-1 and TRBJ2-5 provide the parts outside the CDR3, is EAEVAQSPRYKITEKSQAVAFWCDPISGHATLYWYRQILGQGPELLVQFQDESVVDDSQLPKDRFSAERLKGVDSTLKIQPAELGDSAMYLCASSLPGLAGETQYFGPGTRLLVL.

The genes are TRBV2 and TRBJ2-5; the match to TRBD2 covers 12 bases. CDR1 SNHLY and CDR2 FYNNEI come from the germline V gene. The trim removed 11 bases at V and 4 bases at J, leaving 5 bases unmatched. CDR3 length equals 13 residues. Here the CDR3 DNA reads TGTGCCGGTACGGGACTAGCGGGAGAGACCCAGTACTTC. Amino acid sequence: CAGTGLAGETQYF.

This chain joins TRBV9 and TRBJ2-6, with 9 bases matching TRBD1. This CDR3 contains 19 residues. Germline V CDR1 and CDR2: SGDLS, YYNGEE. Trimming removed 3 bases from V and 0 bases from J; junction bases left unmatched: 10. The CDR3 sequence: CASSDWDREGVSGANVLTF. Written as DNA, the CDR3 is TGTGCCAGCAGCGATTGGGACAGGGAAGGGGTCTCTGGGGCCAACGTCCTGACTTTC.

The chain carries TRBV19 and TRBJ1-4, with D maybe TRBD1 (6 bases). The V end lost 9 bases, the J end lost 0 bases, and 20 bases lay between the germline ends. The CDR3 sequence is 17 residues long. Per germline, CDR1 LNHDA and CDR2 SQIVND (reference sequence). The CDR3, as DNA: TGTGCCAGCGCTAACACAGGGTCTGCCGCAACTAATGAAAAACTGTTTTTT. It is translated as CASANTGSAATNEKLFF.

V gene TRBV11-2 combines with J gene TRBJ1-2, with D maybe TRBD1 (6 bases). CDR3 length: 15 amino acids. Trimming took 1 base from V and 6 from J, leaving 15 bases between them. Germline V lookup: CDR1 SGHAT, CDR2 FQNNGV. CDR3 region: CASSLAGAGWDGYTF. The CDR3 nucleotides read TGTGCCAGCAGCTTAGCGGGGGCGGGCTGGGATGGCTACACCTTC.

In this sample, this clone turned up a few times. V and J are TRBV19 and TRBJ2-5; 10 nucleotides line up with TRBD1. Germline loops: CDR1 LNHDA, CDR2 SQIVND (reference sequence). This CDR3 is built from 15 residues. The J segment lost 4 bases and the V segment lost 4 bases, leaving 6 bases of the junction unmatched. CDR3 residues: CASSNDRGRRETQYF. CDR3 nucleotides: TGTGCCAGTAGTAATGACAGGGGGCGTCGAGAGACCCAGTACTTC.

Only one count was recorded for this clone. V usage is TRBV18 and J usage is TRBJ1-2; no clear D gene. This CDR3 has 14 residues. Germline V gives CDR1 KGHSH, CDR2 LQKENI. V lost 3 bases to trimming and J lost 7 bases, with 15 bases between them. The CDR3 coding sequence is TGTGCCAGCTCACCCAATCCGGACCGGGCTGGCTACACCTTC. This gives the protein CASSPNPDRAGYTF.

In the case of this clone: Only one base separates this from a far larger clonotype, so it likely reflects a read error. J is TRBJ1-2 and V is TRBV5-6, with D possibly being TRBD1 (5 bases). The CDR3 consists of 13 residues. The V gene's germline CDR1 is SGHDT and CDR2 YYEEEE. In nucleotides, the CDR3 is TGTGCCAGCAGCCCGCGACAGATCTATGACTACACCTTC. Its translation is CASSPRQIYDYTF.

As for this clone: This likely traces to a read error, being one base from a far larger clone. Different DNA sequences within this sample yield the same CDR3. J is TRBJ2-2 and V is TRBV30; D remains unclear. Trimming cost V 3 bases and J 2 bases, with 10 bases left between them. CDR3 length equals 14 residues. Germline-derived CDR1 and CDR2 are GTSNPN and SVGIG (reference sequence). CDR3 protein: CAWSRDFNTGELFF. Written as DNA, the CDR3 is TGTGCCTGGAGCCGTGACTTCAACACCGGGGAGCTGTTTTTT.

Note on this clone: This likely reflects a read error, since a far larger clone is one base away. This chain joins TRBV4-1 and TRBJ2-1; 14 nucleotides line up with TRBD2. This CDR3 is built from 15 residues. V shed 4 bases, J shed 7 bases, and the junction held 3 bases outside the gene matches. Germline loops: CDR1 MGHRA, CDR2 YSYEKL. Here the CDR3 DNA reads TGCGCCAGCAGCCGGGGACTAGCGGGAGAGAATGAGCAGTTCTTC. Protein sequence: CASSRGLAGENEQFF.

The chain has TRBV7-4 and TRBJ2-1; D might be TRBD2 (5 bases). The CDR3 contains 16 residues. Germline V lookup: CDR1 SGHVT, CDR2 SQSDAQ. V lost 6 bases and J lost 1, with 16 bases in between. CDR3 region: CASSYPHGGSYNEQFF. In DNA, the CDR3 is TGTGCCAGCAGTTACCCTCACGGAGGTTCCTACAATGAGCAGTTCTTC.

Note on this clone: A read error is likely, as this CDR3 ends without the conserved phenylalanine or tryptophan. The chain links TRBV4-2 to TRBJ2-7; possibly TRBD1 or TRBD2 for D (5 bases each). V lost 0 bases to trimming and J lost 5 bases, with 17 bases between them. CDR1 LGHNA and CDR2 YNFKEQ come from the germline V gene. This CDR3 has 16 residues. As DNA, the CDR3 is TGTGCCAGCAGCCAAGACGAGGGGCAGTGCGTCGACGAGCAGTACTCC. It encodes CASSQDEGQCVDEQYS.